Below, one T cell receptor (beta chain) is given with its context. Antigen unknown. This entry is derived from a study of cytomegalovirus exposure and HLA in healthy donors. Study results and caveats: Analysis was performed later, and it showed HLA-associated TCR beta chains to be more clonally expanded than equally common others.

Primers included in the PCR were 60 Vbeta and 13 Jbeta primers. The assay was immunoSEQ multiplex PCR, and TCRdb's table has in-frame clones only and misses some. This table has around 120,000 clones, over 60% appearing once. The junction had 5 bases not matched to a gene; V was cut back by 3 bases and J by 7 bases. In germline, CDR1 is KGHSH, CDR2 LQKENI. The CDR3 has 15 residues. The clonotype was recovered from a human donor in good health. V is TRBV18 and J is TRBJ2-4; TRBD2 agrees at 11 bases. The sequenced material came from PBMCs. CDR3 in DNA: TGTGCCAGCTCACCGCTAGCGGGAGGCGGGAACATTCAGTACTTC. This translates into CASSPLAGGGNIQYF.